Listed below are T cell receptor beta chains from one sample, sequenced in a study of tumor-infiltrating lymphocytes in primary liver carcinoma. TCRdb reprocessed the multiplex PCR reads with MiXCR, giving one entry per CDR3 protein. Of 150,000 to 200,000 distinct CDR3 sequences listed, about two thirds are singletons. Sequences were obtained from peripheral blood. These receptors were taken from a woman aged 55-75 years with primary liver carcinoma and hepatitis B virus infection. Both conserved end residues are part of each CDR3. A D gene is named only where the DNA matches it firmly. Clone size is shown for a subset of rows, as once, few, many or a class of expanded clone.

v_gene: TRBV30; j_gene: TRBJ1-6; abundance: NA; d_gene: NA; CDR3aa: CAWRNNSPLHF; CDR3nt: TGTGCCTGGAGGAATAATTCACCCCTCCACTTT
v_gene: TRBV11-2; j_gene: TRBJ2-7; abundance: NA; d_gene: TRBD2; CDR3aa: CASSRAGGHEQYF; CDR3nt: TGCGCCAGCAGCCGGGCGGGGGGACACGAACAGTACTTC
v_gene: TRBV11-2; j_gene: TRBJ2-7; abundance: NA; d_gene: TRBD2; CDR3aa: CASSVRVGGPYEQYF; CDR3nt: TGTGCCAGCAGCGTTCGGGTGGGAGGGCCCTACGAGCAGTACTTC
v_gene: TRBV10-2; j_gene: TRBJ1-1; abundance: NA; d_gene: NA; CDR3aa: CTSITGTLTEAFF; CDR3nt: TGCACCAGCATCACAGGGACATTAACTGAAGCTTTCTTT
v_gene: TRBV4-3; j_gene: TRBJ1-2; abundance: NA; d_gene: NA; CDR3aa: CASSQSPVGSYGYTF; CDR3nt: TGCGCCAGCAGCCAGAGTCCCGTGGGATCCTATGGCTACACCTTC
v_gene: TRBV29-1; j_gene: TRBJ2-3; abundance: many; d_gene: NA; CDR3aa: CSVSSEWGTDTQYF; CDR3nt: TGCAGCGTGTCTAGTGAGTGGGGCACAGATACGCAGTATTTT
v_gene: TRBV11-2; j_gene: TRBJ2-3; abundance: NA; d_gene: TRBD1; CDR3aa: CTSSRDREPDTQYF; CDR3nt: TGTACCAGCAGCCGGGACAGGGAGCCAGATACGCAGTATTTT
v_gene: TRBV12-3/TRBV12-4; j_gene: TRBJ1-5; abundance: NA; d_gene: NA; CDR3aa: CAISLAGRQPQHF; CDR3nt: TGTGCCATTAGTTTGGCGGGACGACAGCCCCAGCATTTT
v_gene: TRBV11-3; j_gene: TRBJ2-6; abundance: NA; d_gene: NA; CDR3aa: CVSSRGANVLTF; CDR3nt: TGTGTTAGCAGCCGCGGGGCCAACGTCCTGACTTTC
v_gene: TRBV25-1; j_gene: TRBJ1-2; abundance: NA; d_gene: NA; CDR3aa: CASSERVGYGYTF; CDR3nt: TGTGCCAGCAGTGAGAGGGTGGGCTATGGCTACACCTTC
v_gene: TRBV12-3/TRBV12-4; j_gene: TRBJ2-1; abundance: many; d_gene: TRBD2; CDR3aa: CASSLAPSGSLGNEQFF; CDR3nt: TGTGCCAGCAGTTTAGCGCCTAGCGGGAGCTTGGGTAATGAGCAGTTCTTC
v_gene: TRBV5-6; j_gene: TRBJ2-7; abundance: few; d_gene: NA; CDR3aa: CASSFGGSYEQYF; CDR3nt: TGTGCCAGCAGCTTCGGGGGATCCTACGAGCAGTACTTC
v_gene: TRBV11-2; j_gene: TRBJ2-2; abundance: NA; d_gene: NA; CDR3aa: CASNSLLDGELFF; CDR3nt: TGTGCCAGCAACTCCCTATTGGACGGGGAGCTGTTTTTT
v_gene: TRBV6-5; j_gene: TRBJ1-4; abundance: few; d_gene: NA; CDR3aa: CTSSQMGDKRYATNEKLFF; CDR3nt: TGTACCAGCAGCCAAATGGGGGACAAACGATATGCTACTAATGAAAAACTGTTTTTT
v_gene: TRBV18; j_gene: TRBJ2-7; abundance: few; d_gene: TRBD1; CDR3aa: CASSSRDSRDEQYF; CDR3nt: TGTGCCAGCTCATCCCGGGACAGTCGGGACGAGCAGTACTTC
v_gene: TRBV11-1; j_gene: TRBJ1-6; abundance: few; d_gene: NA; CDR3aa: CASSPGSSYNSPLRF; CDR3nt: TGTGCCAGCAGCCCAGGGAGTTCCTATAATTCACCCCTCCGCTTT
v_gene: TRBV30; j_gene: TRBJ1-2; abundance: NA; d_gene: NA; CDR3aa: CASATGTWGYTF; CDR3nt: TGTGCCTCTGCAACAGGGACTTGGGGCTACACCTTC
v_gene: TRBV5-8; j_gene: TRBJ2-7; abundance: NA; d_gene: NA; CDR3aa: CASSLFGIGVYEQYF; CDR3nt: TGTGCCAGCAGCTTGTTCGGGATAGGGGTTTACGAGCAGTACTTC
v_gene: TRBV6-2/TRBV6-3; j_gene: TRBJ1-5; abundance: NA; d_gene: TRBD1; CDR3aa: CASSYPRIGTGGDRSNQPQHF; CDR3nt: TGTGCCAGCAGTTACCCCCGCATCGGGACAGGGGGCGATCGAAGCAATCAGCCCCAGCATTTT
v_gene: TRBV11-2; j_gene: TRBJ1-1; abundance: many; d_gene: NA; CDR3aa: CASSVPGGHNTEAFF; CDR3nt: TGTGCCAGCAGCGTACCCGGGGGACACAACACTGAAGCTTTCTTT
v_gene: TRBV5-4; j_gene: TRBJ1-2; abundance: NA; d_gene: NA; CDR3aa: CASNSFDGVGSYTF; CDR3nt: TGTGCCAGCAACTCCTTCGACGGCGTTGGGAGCTACACCTTC
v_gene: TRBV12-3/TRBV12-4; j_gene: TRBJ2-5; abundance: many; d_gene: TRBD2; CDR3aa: CASSPGTSGSYETQYF; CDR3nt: TGTGCCAGCAGTCCGGGGACTAGCGGGAGTTATGAGACCCAGTACTTC
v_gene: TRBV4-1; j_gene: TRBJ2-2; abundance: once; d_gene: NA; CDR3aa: CASSQVGRGNTWELFF; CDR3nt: TGCGCCAGCAGCCAAGTTGGTCGGGGGAACACCTGGGAGCTGTTTTTT
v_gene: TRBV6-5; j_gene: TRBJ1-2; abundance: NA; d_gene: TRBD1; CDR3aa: CVSLPGQGGHNYGYTF; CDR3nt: TGTGTCAGCCTTCCGGGACAGGGAGGACATAACTATGGCTACACCTTC
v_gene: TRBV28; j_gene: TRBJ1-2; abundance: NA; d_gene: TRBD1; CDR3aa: CASSHPGQDYGYTF; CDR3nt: TGTGCCAGCAGTCACCCGGGACAGGACTATGGCTACACCTTC
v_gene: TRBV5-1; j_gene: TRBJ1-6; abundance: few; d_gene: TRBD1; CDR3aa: CASTGQGASSYNSPLHF; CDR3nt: TGCGCCAGCACCGGACAGGGTGCGAGCTCCTATAATTCACCCCTCCACTTT